The present T cell receptor (beta chain) was sequenced within a study of spatial heterogeneity in lung cancer. Across the whole study: Sequencing consistently turned up more beta-chain sequences than alpha-chain sequences.

Carried by each TCR cDNA molecule was a unique molecular identifier. TCRdb itself ran the 5' RACE reads through MiXCR, one entry per CDR3 protein. This table has under 10,000 distinct CDR3 sequences, 4% to 5% appearing once. This clonotype was found many times. As yet, its antigen is unknown. This beta chain was picked up by a library intended for alpha chains and is off target, so its count carries little meaning. General observations from the study: Blood contained ubiquitous expanded tumor TCRs more at resection than at follow-up.

V shed 0 bases and J 7 bases; nucleotides not matched to a gene: 6. The CDR3 loop spans 14 amino acids. In germline, CDR1 is SGHDT, CDR2 YYEEEE. Time point: sample taken at primary tumor resection. Unsorted samples of tumor, nontumor lung or frozen PBMC had their whole RNA sequenced. Sequences were derived from PBMCs, sampled at surgery. The TCR originated in a male donor with early-stage non-small cell lung cancer. This rearrangement joins TRBV5-6 to TRBJ2-5, with TRBD1 identical over 7 bases. The CDR3 coding sequence is TGTGCCAGCAGCTTGGGGGACAGCATAAGGACCCAGTACTTC. It translates to CASSLGDSIRTQYF.